This T cell receptor (beta chain) was found in a study of blood T cell repertoires in COVID-19. Turning to the study itself: PBMCs, B-cell-depleted T cells, or T cells provided the cDNA or gDNA that made up the material.

Authors' methods: How many nucleated cells were present was estimated from reference gene primer amplification. Sequencing was performed with immunoSEQ multiplex PCR; in TCRdb, only in-frame clones are kept and a portion is missing. V and J calls and clone size follow that table, whereas D and trimming were derived from the DNA. Here the sample spans some 240,000 clones, about nine tenths being singletons. CDR3 length equals 17 residues. The V gene lost 0 bases and the J gene lost 5 bases, with 19 bases spanning the gap. Germline assignment: CDR1 WNHNN and CDR2 SYGVQD (reference sequence). The sequence was obtained from a man aged 55 to 70 who had recovered from COVID-19. The source material was peripheral blood. The V call is TRBV10-1, the J call TRBJ2-5, with a tentative D call TRBD2 (6 bases). CDR3 protein: CASSESRGRLTQETQYF. The DNA of the CDR3 is TGCGCCAGCAGTGAGTCTAGAGGGAGGTTAACTCAGGAGACCCAGTACTTC.